This T cell receptor (beta chain) emerged from a study of T-cell reconstitution after alpha-beta-depleted transplantation in children. Study findings and constraints: Several hundred graft clones that had expanded were reportedly the source of alpha-beta T cells about two months after transplant. Elevated TCRbeta diversity at day 60 was traced, in some patients, to surviving recipient T cells and thymic progenitors. Diversity and T-cell counts at one year after transplant derived mostly from new T cells.

V was trimmed by 4 bases and J by 4 bases, leaving 23 bases between them. There are 17 residues in the CDR3. This clonotype has only a few counts. The antigen is unknown. Preparing the TCRbeta library involved the use of unique molecular identifiers. Each CDR3 protein is one row after TCRdb ran MiXCR on the PCR reads. The sample contains over 400,000 distinct CDR3 sequences, around two fifths of which appear only once. The clonotype was recovered from a girl aged 2-10 years with aplastic anemia, due to receive a stem cell transplant. This material consisted of PBMCs, taken before TCRalphabeta/CD19-depleted stem cell transplant. V and J are TRBV12-3 or TRBV12-4 and TRBJ2-7; D is uncertain. The CDR3 DNA reads as TGTGCCAGCAGTTCTCAAAAAGTTGGGGTATTTGGATACGAGCAGTACTTC. Protein product: CASSSQKVGVFGYEQYF.